Listed below are T cell receptor beta chains from one sample, sequenced in a study of CD8 T cells in Susac syndrome. TCRdb fed the immunoSEQ multiplex PCR reads into MiXCR, producing one record per CDR3 protein. The sample lists about 190,000 distinct CDR3 sequences; approximately 93% were seen once. Sequencing was done on a sample of CD4+ T cells from PBMCs. Source of these receptors: a human donor in good health. CDR3s include the opening cysteine and the closing phenylalanine or tryptophan. Each record gives: J gene, clone size, V gene, CDR3 length, D gene, CDR3 protein, CDR3 DNA. A D gene is named only where the DNA matches it firmly. Expanded clones are given a class, and other clones once, few, many or no size at all.

>TRBJ1-2|NA|TRBV5-1|13|NA
CASSPSDHDRYTF
TGCGCCAGCAGCCCTAGCGACCACGACCGCTACACCTTC
>TRBJ2-3|NA|TRBV4-1|17|NA
CASSQVPRAQGTDTQYF
TGCGCCAGCAGCCAAGTACCCCGGGCCCAGGGGACAGATACGCAGTATTTT
>TRBJ2-6|NA|TRBV6-1|15|NA
CASSPQPFAANVLTF
TGTGCCAGCAGTCCCCAGCCGTTCGCGGCCAACGTCCTGACTTTC
>TRBJ2-3|once|TRBV6-2/TRBV6-3|15|NA
CASSYSRPSTDTQYF
TGTGCCAGCAGTTACTCGCGGCCCAGCACAGATACGCAGTATTTT
>TRBJ1-5|NA|TRBV12-3/TRBV12-4|15|NA
CASSLRDIRNQPQHF
TGTGCCAGCAGTTTAAGGGACATCCGGAATCAGCCCCAGCATTTT
>TRBJ2-2|NA|TRBV6-6|15|NA
CASSLRAPNTGELFF
TGTGCCAGCAGTCTCCGGGCTCCCAACACCGGGGAGCTGTTTTTT
>TRBJ2-1|NA|TRBV14|16|TRBD2
CASSQEVGLAVNEQFF
TGTGCCAGCAGCCAAGAAGTCGGACTAGCGGTCAATGAGCAGTTCTTC
>TRBJ2-5|NA|TRBV24-1|15|NA
CATSDPRTLRETQYF
TGTGCCACCAGTGACCCCCGGACCCTCCGCGAGACCCAGTACTTC
>TRBJ1-2|NA|TRBV19|13|TRBD1
CASNLQGEYGYTF
TGTGCCAGTAATCTGCAGGGGGAGTATGGCTACACCTTC
>TRBJ2-5|NA|TRBV6-2/TRBV6-3|15|TRBD1
CASSWDRGSQETQYF
TGTGCCAGCAGTTGGGACAGGGGGAGCCAAGAGACCCAGTACTTC
>TRBJ2-6|NA|TRBV27|15|NA
CASSFRVGGANVLTF
TGTGCCAGCAGTTTCAGGGTGGGGGGGGCCAACGTCCTGACTTTC
>TRBJ1-3|NA|TRBV19|15|TRBD1
CASSQGTVTLGTIYF
TGTGCCAGTAGTCAAGGGACAGTGACCTTGGGCACCATATATTTT
>TRBJ2-3|NA|TRBV27|19|TRBD1
CASSLFGTGVRFRTDTQYF
TGTGCCAGCAGTTTATTTGGGACAGGGGTCCGATTCCGCACAGATACGCAGTATTTT